The T cell receptor (beta chain) under discussion was sequenced for a study of vaccination effects on CD4 cells after COVID-19. Study results and caveats: Healthy vaccinees' vaccine-induced clones included only 1 of 255 that recognized common cold coronaviruses. Late post-vaccination, clones induced by infection and those induced by vaccine underwent marked clonal contraction.

The CDR3 extends over 16 amino acids. Germline V gene sequence: CDR1 SGDLS, CDR2 YYNGEE. V dropped 0 bases and J dropped 8; count of bases not matched to a gene: 12. Remarks on this clone: Its matching antigen is unknown.

Viral peptide pools were used in the ViraFEST assay to expand antigen-specific CD4+ T cells, and sequencing came afterward. Having been cultured for about 10 days, the cells underwent CD4+ T cell isolation. Two doses of either BNT162b2 or mRNA-1273 were given to each participant. Wells of 1.8 million or so PBMC each were grown with around 10 IU/ml IL-2 and roughly 10 ug/ml peptides. Fresh IL-2-containing medium replaced half the medium on days 3 and 7. The data were produced by immunoSEQ multiplex PCR, yet TCRdb's version contains in-frame clones alone and is incomplete. In the table there are more than 20,000 clones, around 67% of which are singletons.

The sequencing used CD4+ T cells from PBMCs cultured with SARS-CoV-2 spike peptides, collected after COVID-19 vaccination. The receptor was derived from a human donor who received a COVID-19 vaccine. The V gene is TRBV9, the J gene TRBJ1-2; TRBD1 matches at 8 bases. CDR3 amino acids: CASSVDQGAKGKGYTF. CDR3 bases: TGTGCCAGCAGCGTAGACCAGGGGGCGAAGGGAAAAGGCTACACCTTC.